Listed below are T cell receptor beta chains from one sample, sequenced in a study of CD8 T cells in ankylosing spondylitis. TCRdb called the 5' RACE reads again in MiXCR, with one record for every CDR3 protein. The data contain around 330,000 distinct CDR3 sequences, 11% of them seen just once; the ten biggest clones take up roughly 9%. The material sequenced was blood, either unsorted or a sorted T cell fraction (not recorded which). These receptor sequences come from a female donor with ankylosing spondylitis or in good health (not recorded which). Each CDR3 is given with its conserved first and last residue. The D gene is left open where the match is weak. Size tells how often a clone was seen (once, few, many) or the class of an expanded clone, and some rows leave it out.

>many|TRBV5-1|-|TRBJ2-5
TGCGCCAGCAGCGGTACGGACCAAGAGACCCAGTACTTC
CASSGTDQETQYF
>many|TRBV20-1|TRBD2|TRBJ2-1
TGCAGTGCTAGAGTACCAGCGGGAGGTGCCAATGAGCAGTTCTTC
CSARVPAGGANEQFF
>many|TRBV20-1|TRBD2|TRBJ2-1
TGCAGTGCTAGAGTCTCACTAGCGTTGAACAATGAGCAGTTCTTC
CSARVSLALNNEQFF
>many|TRBV28|TRBD1|TRBJ1-6
TGTGCCAGCAGGGTACGGGAGGGGGCCACATCACCCCTCCACTTT
CASRVREGATSPLHF
>many|TRBV5-1|-|TRBJ1-1
TGCGCCAGCAGCGAACACAGTGAAGCTTTCTTT
CASSEHSEAFF
>few|TRBV4-3|TRBD2|TRBJ2-1
TGCGCCAGCAGCCAAGATCGGGGGGGACTAGCGGGGGCAGCGGGTGAGCAGTTCTTC
CASSQDRGGLAGAAGEQFF
>few|TRBV28|-|TRBJ2-2
TGTGCCAGCAGCTGGGGGTTGGCGGGGACTCTGAACACCGGGGAGCTGTTTTTT
CASSWGLAGTLNTGELFF
>few|TRBV5-5|-|TRBJ2-1
TGTGCCAGCAGACCCGAGGCCTACAATGAGCAGTTCTTC
CASRPEAYNEQFF
>-|TRBV7-2|-|TRBJ2-5
TGTGCCAGCAGCCCTCTTCGGGGCCTACAGACCCAGTACTTC
CASSPLRGLQTQYF
>many|TRBV5-1|-|TRBJ2-7
TGCGCCAGCAGCTTAACAGGACAGTTCCCCTACGAGCAGTACTTC
CASSLTGQFPYEQYF
>many|TRBV5-1|-|TRBJ2-7
TGCGCCAGCAGCTTGAGTTTCGACGAGCAGTACTTC
CASSLSFDEQYF
>many|TRBV5-6|-|TRBJ2-3
TGTGCCAGCAGCCTCGACAGAACAGATACGCAGTATTTT
CASSLDRTDTQYF
>many|TRBV7-2|TRBD1|TRBJ1-5
TGTGCCAGCAGCTTAGCGGGGACAGTTCGGCAGCCCCAGCATTTT
CASSLAGTVRQPQHF
>few|TRBV28|-|TRBJ2-2
TGTGCCAGCAGTTCTCGCAGGGGTTGGACCGGGGAGCTGTTTTTT
CASSSRRGWTGELFF
>few|TRBV5-1|TRBD2|TRBJ2-7
TGCGCCAGCAGCTCAATGACTAGCGGGGGGGCCTACGAGCAGTACTTC
CASSSMTSGGAYEQYF
>few|TRBV28|TRBD1|TRBJ1-1
TGTGCCAGCAGGAACCGACAGGGAGGGACTGAAGCTTTCTTT
CASRNRQGGTEAFF
>-|TRBV6-5|TRBD1|TRBJ1-1
TGTGCCAGCAGTTACTCTAAAGGGGGCTTGAACACTGAAGCTTTCTTT
CASSYSKGGLNTEAFF
>-|TRBV7-2|-|TRBJ1-5
TGTGCCAGCAGCTTATGGGCCCCCAATCAGCCCCAGCATTTT
CASSLWAPNQPQHF
>many|TRBV20-1|TRBD1|TRBJ1-1
TGCAGTGCAACCACCGGGACAGGAGACCCTCAGAGGACTGAAGCTTTCTTT
CSATTGTGDPQRTEAFF
>few|TRBV15|-|TRBJ2-2
TGTGCCACCAGCAGGCGCCCCGGGGAGCTGTTTTTT
CATSRRPGELFF
>few|TRBV20-1|TRBD1|TRBJ1-1
TGCAGTGTTCAGGGGGGTTTGAACACTGAAGCTTTCTTT
CSVQGGLNTEAFF
>many|TRBV5-1|TRBD1|TRBJ1-3
TGCGCCAGCAGCGTAACACAGGGGATCTCTGGAAACACCATATATTTT
CASSVTQGISGNTIYF
>many|TRBV29-1|-|TRBJ2-1
TGCAGCGTTGAAGATCGGGCGGGGTATGAGCAGTTCTTC
CSVEDRAGYEQFF
>many|TRBV5-1|-|TRBJ2-3
TGCGCCAGCAGCTTGACGGTCACCCCGGATGCTGGCACAGATACGCAGTATTTT
CASSLTVTPDAGTDTQYF
>few|TRBV5-6|-|TRBJ2-5
TGTGCCAGCAGCGGCATTAGTAGGGGAGAGACCCAGTACTTC
CASSGISRGETQYF
>many|TRBV5-1|-|TRBJ2-1
TGTGCCAGCAGTCCGGGACAACCTTACAATGAGCAGTTCTTC
CASSPGQPYNEQFF
>many|TRBV4-2|-|TRBJ2-1
TGTGCCAGCAGCCCTCGGACTACCTCAAATTACAATGAGCAGTTCTTC
CASSPRTTSNYNEQFF
>many|TRBV5-1|TRBD1|TRBJ2-7
TGCGCCAGCAGCTCGGGACAGGGTTCCTACGAGCAGTACTTC
CASSSGQGSYEQYF
>many|TRBV29-1|-|TRBJ1-1
TGCAGCGTTGGGGGATCGAGTCTGAACACTGAAGCTTTCTTT
CSVGGSSLNTEAFF
>-|TRBV20-1|-|TRBJ1-1
TGCAGTGCGCAGTCAGGGTATGGGAACACTGAAGCTTTCTTT
CSAQSGYGNTEAFF
>few|TRBV29-1|-|TRBJ2-7
TGCAGCGTTGTAATAGGGGGGGTATCCATGGCCGAGCAGTACTTC
CSVVIGGVSMAEQYF
>many|TRBV6-6|-|TRBJ2-3
TGTGCCACCTGGGGAGATACGCAGTATTTT
CATWGDTQYF
>many|TRBV27|-|TRBJ1-6
TGTGCCAGCATCCCCCGGGGCTCCTATAATTCACCCCTCCACTTT
CASIPRGSYNSPLHF
>-|TRBV4-1|TRBD1|TRBJ2-1
TGCGCCAGCAGCCTTGCCGGACAGGATTTGACGAGCTCCTACAATGAGCAGTTCTTC
CASSLAGQDLTSSYNEQFF
>few|TRBV5-1|TRBD1|TRBJ1-2
TGCGCCAGCAGCTGGGACAGGCCGGATAACTATGGCTACACCTTC
CASSWDRPDNYGYTF
>few|TRBV20-1|TRBD2|TRBJ2-2
TGCAGTGCTAGAAGCGGGAGTATCGGGGAGCTGTTTTTT
CSARSGSIGELFF
>few|TRBV12-3/TRBV12-4|-|TRBJ2-7
TGTGCCAGCAGTGCCGGGGCCTACGAGCAGTACTTC
CASSAGAYEQYF
>many|TRBV6-2/TRBV6-3|-|TRBJ2-2
TGTGCCAGCAGTAAATCTCGGGGCAGCACCGGGGAGCTGTTTTTT
CASSKSRGSTGELFF
>many|TRBV5-1|TRBD2|TRBJ2-4
TGCGCCAGCAGCGGCGGGGGACCCAAAAACATTCAGTACTTC
CASSGGGPKNIQYF